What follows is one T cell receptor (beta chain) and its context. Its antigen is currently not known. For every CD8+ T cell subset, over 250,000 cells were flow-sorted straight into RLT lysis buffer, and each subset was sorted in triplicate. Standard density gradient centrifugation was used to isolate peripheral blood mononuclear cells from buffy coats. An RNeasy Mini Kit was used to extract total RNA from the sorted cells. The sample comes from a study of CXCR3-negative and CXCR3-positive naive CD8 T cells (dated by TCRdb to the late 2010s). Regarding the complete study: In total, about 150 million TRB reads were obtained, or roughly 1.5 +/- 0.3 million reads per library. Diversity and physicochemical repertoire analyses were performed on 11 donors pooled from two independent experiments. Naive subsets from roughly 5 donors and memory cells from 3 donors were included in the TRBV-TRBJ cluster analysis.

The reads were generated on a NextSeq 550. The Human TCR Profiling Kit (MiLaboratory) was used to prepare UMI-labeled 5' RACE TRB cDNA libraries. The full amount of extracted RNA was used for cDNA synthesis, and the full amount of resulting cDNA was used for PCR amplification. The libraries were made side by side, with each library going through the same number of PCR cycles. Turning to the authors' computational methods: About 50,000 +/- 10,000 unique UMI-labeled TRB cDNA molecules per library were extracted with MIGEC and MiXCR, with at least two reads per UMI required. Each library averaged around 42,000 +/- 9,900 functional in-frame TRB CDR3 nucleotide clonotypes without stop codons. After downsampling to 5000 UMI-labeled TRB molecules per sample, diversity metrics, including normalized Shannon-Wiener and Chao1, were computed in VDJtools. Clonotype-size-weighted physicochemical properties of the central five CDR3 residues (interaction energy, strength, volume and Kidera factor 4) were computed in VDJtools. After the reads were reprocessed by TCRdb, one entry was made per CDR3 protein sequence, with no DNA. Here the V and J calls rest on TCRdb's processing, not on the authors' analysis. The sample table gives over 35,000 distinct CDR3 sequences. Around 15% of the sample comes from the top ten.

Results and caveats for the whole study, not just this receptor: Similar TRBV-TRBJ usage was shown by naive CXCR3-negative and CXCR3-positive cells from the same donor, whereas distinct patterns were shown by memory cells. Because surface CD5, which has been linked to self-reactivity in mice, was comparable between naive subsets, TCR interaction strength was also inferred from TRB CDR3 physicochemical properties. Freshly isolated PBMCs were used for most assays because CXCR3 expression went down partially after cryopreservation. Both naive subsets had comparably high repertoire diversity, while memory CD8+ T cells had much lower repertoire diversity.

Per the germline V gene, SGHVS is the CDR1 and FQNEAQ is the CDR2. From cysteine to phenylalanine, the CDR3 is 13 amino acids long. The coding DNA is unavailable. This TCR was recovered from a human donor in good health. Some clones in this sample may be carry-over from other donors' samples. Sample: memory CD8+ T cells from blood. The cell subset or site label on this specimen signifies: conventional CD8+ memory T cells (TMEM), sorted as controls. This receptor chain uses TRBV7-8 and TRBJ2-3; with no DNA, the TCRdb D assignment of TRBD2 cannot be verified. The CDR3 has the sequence CASSLVTSATQYF.